This record covers a single T cell receptor (beta chain). The data stem from a study of blood T cell repertoires in COVID-19. In the original analysis: Reference gene primer amplification gave estimated nucleated cell counts. TCRdb's copy holds only in-frame clones and misses some; the assay was immunoSEQ multiplex PCR. V and J calls and clone size are as listed in that table; D and trimming were resolved from the DNA. The sample has a few hundred thousand clones, roughly 79% seen once. This CDR3 comprises 14 residues. Germline lookup yields CDR1 KGHDR and CDR2 SFDVKD. V shed 3 bases and J shed 9 bases, with 14 bases lying between them.

The receptor's source is a man aged 40-50 years who had recovered from COVID-19. Sequencing was carried out using PBMCs or T cells enriched from blood (not recorded which). The chain is built from TRBV24-1 and TRBJ2-1; D remains unclear. The CDR3 loop is CATSDTKRGGEQFF. The CDR3, as DNA: TGTGCCACCAGTGATACCAAGAGAGGCGGTGAGCAGTTCTTC.